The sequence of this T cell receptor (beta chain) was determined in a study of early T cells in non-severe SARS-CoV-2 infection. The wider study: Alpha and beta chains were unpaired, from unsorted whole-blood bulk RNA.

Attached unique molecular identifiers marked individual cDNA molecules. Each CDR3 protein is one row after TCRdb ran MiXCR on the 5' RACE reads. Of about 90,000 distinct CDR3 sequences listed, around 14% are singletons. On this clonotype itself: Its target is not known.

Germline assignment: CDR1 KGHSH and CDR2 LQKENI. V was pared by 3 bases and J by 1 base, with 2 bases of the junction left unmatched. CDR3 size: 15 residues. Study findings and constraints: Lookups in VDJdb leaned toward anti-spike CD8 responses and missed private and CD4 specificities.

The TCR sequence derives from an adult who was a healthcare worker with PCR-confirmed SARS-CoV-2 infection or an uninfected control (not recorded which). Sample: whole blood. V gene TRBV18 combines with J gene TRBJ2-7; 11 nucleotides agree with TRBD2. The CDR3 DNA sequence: TGTGCCAGCTCACCTAGCGGGAGGGGGTCCTACGAGCAGTACTTC. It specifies CASSPSGRGSYEQYF.